This T cell receptor (beta chain) was recovered during a study of CD8 T cells in Susac syndrome. Trimming shortened V by 0 bases and J by 2 bases, and 3 bases separated the two germline ends. CDR3 length: 13 amino acids. CDR1 is KGHDR, CDR2 SFDVKD, per germline. Each multiple sclerosis control was a treatment-naive patient with relapsing-remitting disease that was either stable or active. Random hexamers were used to reverse transcribe the RNA input (about 0.5 to 1 ug). From the immunoSEQ multiplex PCR reads, TCRdb called clonotypes with MiXCR, one entry per CDR3 protein. The sample comprises 250,000 to 300,000 distinct CDR3 sequences, approximately 85% of which are singletons, and about 0.11% rests with the top ten.

This sequence originates from a human donor with multiple sclerosis. The sequencing sample was made of CD8+ T cells from PBMCs. The genes are TRBV24-1 and TRBJ2-5; D ambiguous. The CDR3 reads CATSDLGQETQYF. The CDR3, as DNA: TGTGCCACCAGTGATTTGGGGCAAGAGACCCAGTACTTC.